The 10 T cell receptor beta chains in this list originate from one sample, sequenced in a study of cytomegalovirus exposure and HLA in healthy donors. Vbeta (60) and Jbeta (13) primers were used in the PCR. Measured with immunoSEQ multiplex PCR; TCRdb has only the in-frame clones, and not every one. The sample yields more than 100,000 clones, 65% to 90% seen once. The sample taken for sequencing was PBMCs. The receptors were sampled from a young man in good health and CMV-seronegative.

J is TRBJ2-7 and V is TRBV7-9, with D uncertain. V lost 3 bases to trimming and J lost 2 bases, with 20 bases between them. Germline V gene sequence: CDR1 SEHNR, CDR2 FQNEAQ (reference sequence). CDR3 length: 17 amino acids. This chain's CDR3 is CASSFKLSDSSTYEQYF. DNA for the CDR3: TGTGCCAGCAGCTTTAAACTCTCCGACTCGAGCACCTACGAGCAGTACTTC.

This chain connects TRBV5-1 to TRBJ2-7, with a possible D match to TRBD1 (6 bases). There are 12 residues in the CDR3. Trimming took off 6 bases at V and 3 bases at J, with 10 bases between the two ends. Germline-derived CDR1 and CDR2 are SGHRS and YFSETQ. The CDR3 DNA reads TGCGCCAGCACCCCGGACAGCTACGAGCAGTACTTC. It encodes CASTPDSYEQYF.

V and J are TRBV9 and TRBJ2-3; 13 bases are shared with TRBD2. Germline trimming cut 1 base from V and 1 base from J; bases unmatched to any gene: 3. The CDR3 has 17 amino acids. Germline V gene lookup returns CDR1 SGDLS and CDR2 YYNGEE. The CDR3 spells CASSVTGTSGGTDTQYF. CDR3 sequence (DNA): TGTGCCAGCAGCGTAACCGGGACTAGCGGGGGCACAGATACGCAGTATTTT. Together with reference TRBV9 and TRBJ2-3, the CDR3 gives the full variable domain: DSGVTQTPKHLITATGQRVTLRCSPRSGDLSVYWYQQSLDQGLQFLIQYYNGEERAKGNILERFSAQQFPDLHSELNLSSLELGDSALYFCASSVTGTSGGTDTQYFGPGTRLTVL.

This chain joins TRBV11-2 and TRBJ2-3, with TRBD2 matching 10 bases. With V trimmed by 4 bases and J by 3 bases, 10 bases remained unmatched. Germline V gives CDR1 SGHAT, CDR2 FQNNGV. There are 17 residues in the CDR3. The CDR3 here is CASSSRFSGGMTDTQYF. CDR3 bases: TGTGCCAGCAGCTCACGGTTTAGCGGGGGGATGACAGATACGCAGTATTTT. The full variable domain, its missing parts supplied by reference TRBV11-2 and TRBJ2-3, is EAGVAQSPRYKIIEKRQSVAFWCNPISGHATLYWYQQILGQGPKLLIQFQNNGVVDDSQLPKDRFSAERLKGVDSTLKIQPAKLEDSAVYLCASSSRFSGGMTDTQYFGPGTRLTVL.

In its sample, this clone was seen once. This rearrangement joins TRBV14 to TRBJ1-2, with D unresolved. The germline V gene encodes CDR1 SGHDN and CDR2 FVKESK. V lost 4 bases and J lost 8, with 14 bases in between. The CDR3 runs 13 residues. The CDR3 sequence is CASSLDLGGGYTF. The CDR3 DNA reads TGTGCCAGCAGCCTAGACCTGGGAGGGGGCTACACCTTC.

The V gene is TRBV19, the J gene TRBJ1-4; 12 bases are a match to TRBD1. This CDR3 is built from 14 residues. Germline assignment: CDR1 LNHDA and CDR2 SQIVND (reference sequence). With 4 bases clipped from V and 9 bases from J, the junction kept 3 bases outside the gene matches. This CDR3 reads CASSTGTGGKKLFF. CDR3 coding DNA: TGTGCCAGTAGTACCGGGACAGGGGGCAAAAAACTGTTTTTT.

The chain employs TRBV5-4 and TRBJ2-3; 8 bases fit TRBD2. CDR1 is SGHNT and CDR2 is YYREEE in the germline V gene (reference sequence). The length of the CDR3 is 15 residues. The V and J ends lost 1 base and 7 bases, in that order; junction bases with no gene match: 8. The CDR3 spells CASSLSQSGGNTQYF. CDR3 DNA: TGTGCCAGCAGCTTGTCCCAAAGCGGGGGAAATACGCAGTATTTT.

Here the CDR3 reads CASSSRPSGRGVRETQYF. For the CDR3, the DNA is TGTGCCAGCAGCTCACGACCCTCGGGGCGGGGGGTCCGAGAGACCCAGTACTTC. The gene calls are TRBV7-2 and TRBJ2-5, with 8 nucleotides matching TRBD2. The CDR3 is made up of 18 amino acids. Germline loops: CDR1 SGHTA, CDR2 FQGNSA. The ends lost 4 bases at V and 4 bases at J; junction bases unmatched: 17.

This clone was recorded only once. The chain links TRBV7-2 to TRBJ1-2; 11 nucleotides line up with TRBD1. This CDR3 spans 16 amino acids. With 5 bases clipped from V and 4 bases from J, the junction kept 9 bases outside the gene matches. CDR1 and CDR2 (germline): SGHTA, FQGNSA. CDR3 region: CASSRTGGSSPYGYTF. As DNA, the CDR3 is TGTGCCAGCAGCCGGACAGGGGGCAGTTCCCCCTATGGCTACACCTTC. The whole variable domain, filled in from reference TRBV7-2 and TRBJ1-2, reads GAGVSQSPSNKVTEKGKDVELRCDPISGHTALYWYRQSLGQGLEFLIYFQGNSAPDKSGLPSDRFSAERTGGSVSTLTIQRTQQEDSAVYLCASSRTGGSSPYGYTFGSGTRLTVV.

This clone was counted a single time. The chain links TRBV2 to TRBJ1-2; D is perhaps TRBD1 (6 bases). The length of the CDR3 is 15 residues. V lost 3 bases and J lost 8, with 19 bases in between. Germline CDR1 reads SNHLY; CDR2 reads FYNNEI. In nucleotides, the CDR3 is TGTGCCAGCAGTGACTCGGGCAGGGGTGATGGGGGCTACACCTTC. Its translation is CASSDSGRGDGGYTF.